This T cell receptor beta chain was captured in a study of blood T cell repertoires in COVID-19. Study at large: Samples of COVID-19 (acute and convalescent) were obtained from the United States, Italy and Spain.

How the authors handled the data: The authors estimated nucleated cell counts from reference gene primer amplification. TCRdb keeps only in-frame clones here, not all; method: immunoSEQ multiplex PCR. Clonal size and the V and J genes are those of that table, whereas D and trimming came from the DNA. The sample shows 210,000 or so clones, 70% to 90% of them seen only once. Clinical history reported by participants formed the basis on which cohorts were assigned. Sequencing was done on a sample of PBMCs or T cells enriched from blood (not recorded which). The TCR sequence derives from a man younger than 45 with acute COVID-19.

This chain's CDR3 is CASSINRQSYEQYF. CDR3 coding DNA: TGTGCCAGTAGTATAAATCGACAGAGCTACGAGCAGTACTTC. The chain has TRBV19 and TRBJ2-7; D may be TRBD1 (5 bases). The germline CDR1 and CDR2 sequences are LNHDA and SQIVND (reference sequence). Trimming removed 2 bases at V and 3 bases at J, with 11 bases between. CDR3 length: 14 residues.